This record concerns one T cell receptor beta chain sequence. Germline CDR1 is DFQATT and CDR2 is SNEGSKA (reference sequence). The CDR3 length is 11 residues. Trimming removed 0 bases at V and 6 bases at J, with 6 bases between. This specimen belongs to a study of OX40 agonist ivuxolimab in advanced cancers. Exclusion applied to patients with autoimmune disease history or systemic immunosuppression. This table comes from immunoSEQ multiplex PCR, and its TCRdb copy is limited to in-frame clones, with some not included. Found here are some 51,000 clones, 70% to 90% of them singletons; the top ten hold 9.5% to 15%.

The material was CD4+ or CD8+ T cells sorted from blood, obtained in a trial of the OX40 agonist ivuxolimab. This clonotype originated in an adult with an advanced solid tumor such as melanoma, head and neck, liver or kidney cancer. This chain joins TRBV20-1 and TRBJ2-7; maybe TRBD2 (5 bases). Here the CDR3 DNA reads TGCAGTGCTAGAGAAGGAGGCGAGCAGTACTTC. As protein: CSAREGGEQYF.